What follows is one T cell receptor beta chain and its context. Its cognate antigen is unknown. The data were obtained in a study of T cell responses to AZD1222 COVID-19 vaccine. Study-level points and caveats: AZD1222 recipients seropositive at baseline numbered only five to seven. Spike-specific TCR breadth and depth grew following two AZD1222 doses. Most donors were white British, females outnumbered males, and clonal diversity was possibly underestimated. Per reports, nearly half of all spike-specific TCRs target regions that are unmutated in variants.

The protocol was immunoSEQ multiplex PCR, while the TCRdb copy is restricted to in-frame clones and leaves out a portion. The sample lists 85,000 to 120,000 clones, almost 85% seen once, with approximately 17% in the top ten. Sequences were derived from peripheral blood, sampled on day 0 of AZD1222 vaccination. This sequence was found in an adult in good health.

In DNA form, the CDR3 reads TGCGCCAGCAGCTTCGTACAGGGCCCAGATACGCAGTATTTT. Its protein is CASSFVQGPDTQYF. The J gene is TRBJ2-3, the V gene TRBV5-1; TRBD1 is a possible D gene (6 bases). Deletions cut 2 bases from V and 4 bases from J, with 11 bases between. In germline, CDR1 is SGHRS, CDR2 YFSETQ. The CDR3 is 14 residues long.